This T cell receptor beta chain was recorded in a study of monozygotic twins with inflammatory bowel disease. The CDR3 consists of 13 residues. Per the germline V gene, CDR1 is KGHSH and CDR2 is LQKENI. TCRdb derives one entry per CDR3 protein from the 5' RACE reads, leaving out DNA. The sample data list about 300,000 distinct CDR3 sequences. This clonotype originated in a human donor with ulcerative colitis or Crohn's disease, or a healthy co-twin of an affected twin (not recorded which). The genes are TRBV18 and TRBJ2-3; the D call from TCRdb, TRBD1, cannot be confirmed without DNA. The sequenced material came from blood. The CDR3 sequence: CASSRTSGDTQYF.